These T cell receptor beta chains were read from a single sample in a study of blood T cells in healthy people across ages. TCRdb fed the 5' RACE reads into MiXCR, producing one record per CDR3 protein. This table holds 1.2 million to 1.5 million distinct CDR3 sequences, around 59% found once. Sequencing was done on a sample of blood. All receptors come from a man between 18 and 29 years old in good health. CDR3s include the opening cysteine and the closing phenylalanine or tryptophan. The D gene is left open where the match is weak. Size values are once, few and many counts, or a class for expanded clones, and some rows have none.

clone_size: NA; v_call: TRBV12-3/TRBV12-4; d_call: TRBD2; j_call: TRBJ2-3; cdr3_aa: CASSPTSGITDTQYF; cdr3_nt: TGTGCCAGCAGTCCCACTAGCGGGATAACAGATACGCAGTATTTT
clone_size: NA; v_call: TRBV6-5; d_call: TRBD2; j_call: TRBJ2-1; cdr3_aa: CASSYSGGGSGEQFF; cdr3_nt: TGTGCCAGCAGTTACTCAGGAGGCGGGAGCGGTGAGCAGTTCTTC
clone_size: NA; v_call: TRBV27; d_call: TRBD1; j_call: TRBJ1-2; cdr3_aa: CASSSDRTGAYGYTF; cdr3_nt: TGTGCCAGCAGTTCCGACCGGACAGGGGCCTATGGCTACACCTTC
clone_size: few; v_call: TRBV7-2; d_call: TRBD2; j_call: TRBJ2-1; cdr3_aa: CASSLKGGLGAYNEQFF; cdr3_nt: TGTGCCAGCAGCTTAAAGGGCGGACTAGGAGCCTACAATGAGCAGTTCTTC
clone_size: NA; v_call: TRBV7-9; d_call: NA; j_call: TRBJ2-1; cdr3_aa: CASSLDSRNEQFF; cdr3_nt: TGTGCCAGCAGTTTGGACAGCCGGAATGAGCAGTTCTTC
clone_size: NA; v_call: TRBV20-1; d_call: TRBD2; j_call: TRBJ2-1; cdr3_aa: CSARAGGLAGGPRYNNEQFF; cdr3_nt: TGCAGTGCTAGGGCCGGTGGGCTAGCGGGAGGGCCTCGATATAACAATGAGCAGTTCTTC
clone_size: NA; v_call: TRBV7-9; d_call: NA; j_call: TRBJ2-5; cdr3_aa: CASSLYTGPETQYF; cdr3_nt: TGTGCCAGCAGCTTATATACAGGGCCGGAGACCCAGTACTTC
clone_size: NA; v_call: TRBV2; d_call: NA; j_call: TRBJ2-6; cdr3_aa: CASRLTRSGANVLTF; cdr3_nt: TGTGCCAGCCGGTTGACACGCTCTGGGGCCAACGTCCTGACTTTC
clone_size: NA; v_call: TRBV12-3/TRBV12-4; d_call: TRBD2; j_call: TRBJ2-3; cdr3_aa: CAINPGTSGDTQYF; cdr3_nt: TGTGCCATCAACCCCGGGACTAGCGGAGATACGCAGTATTTT
clone_size: NA; v_call: TRBV12-3/TRBV12-4; d_call: NA; j_call: TRBJ1-2; cdr3_aa: CASSLLLTVNYGYTF; cdr3_nt: TGTGCCAGCAGTTTACTGCTGACGGTTAACTATGGCTACACCTTC
clone_size: NA; v_call: TRBV13; d_call: NA; j_call: TRBJ2-1; cdr3_aa: CASSWGLDNNEQFF; cdr3_nt: TGTGCCAGCAGTTGGGGACTGGATAACAATGAGCAGTTCTTC
clone_size: NA; v_call: TRBV25-1; d_call: TRBD1; j_call: TRBJ1-2; cdr3_aa: CASSGTGIRGYTF; cdr3_nt: TGTGCCAGCAGTGGGACAGGGATTCGCGGCTACACCTTC
clone_size: NA; v_call: TRBV20-1; d_call: TRBD2; j_call: TRBJ2-5; cdr3_aa: CSARALAGVSETQYF; cdr3_nt: TGCAGTGCTAGAGCTCTAGCGGGAGTTTCAGAGACCCAGTACTTC
clone_size: NA; v_call: TRBV12-5; d_call: NA; j_call: TRBJ1-2; cdr3_aa: CASGLVKLGPYGYTF; cdr3_nt: TGTGCTAGTGGTTTGGTAAAATTAGGACCCTATGGCTACACCTTC
clone_size: once; v_call: TRBV5-1; d_call: NA; j_call: TRBJ1-1; cdr3_aa: CASSLPVQGVNTEAFF; cdr3_nt: TGCGCCAGCAGCTTACCCGTACAGGGTGTGAACACTGAAGCTTTCTTT
clone_size: NA; v_call: TRBV12-3/TRBV12-4; d_call: TRBD2; j_call: TRBJ2-7; cdr3_aa: CASGMGLAGYEQYF; cdr3_nt: TGTGCCAGCGGAATGGGACTAGCGGGATACGAGCAGTACTTC
clone_size: NA; v_call: TRBV7-9; d_call: NA; j_call: TRBJ2-4; cdr3_aa: CASSLDVEFQYF; cdr3_nt: TGTGCCAGCAGCTTAGATGTCGAGTTCCAGTACTTC
clone_size: NA; v_call: TRBV2; d_call: TRBD2; j_call: TRBJ2-5; cdr3_aa: CASSGLAGALETQYF; cdr3_nt: TGTGCCAGCAGTGGACTAGCGGGAGCACTAGAGACCCAGTACTTC
clone_size: once; v_call: TRBV20-1; d_call: NA; j_call: TRBJ1-4; cdr3_aa: CSARDYRKNLEKLFF; cdr3_nt: TGCAGTGCTAGAGATTATCGGAAGAACCTTGAAAAACTGTTTTTT
clone_size: NA; v_call: TRBV9; d_call: TRBD1; j_call: TRBJ2-1; cdr3_aa: CASSVGQANMNNEQFF; cdr3_nt: TGTGCCAGCAGCGTCGGACAGGCAAATATGAACAATGAGCAGTTCTTC
clone_size: NA; v_call: TRBV11-2; d_call: TRBD1; j_call: TRBJ2-7; cdr3_aa: CASSIFKTGIGDEQYF; cdr3_nt: TGTGCCAGCAGCATCTTTAAGACAGGGATTGGGGACGAGCAGTACTTC
clone_size: NA; v_call: TRBV25-1; d_call: NA; j_call: TRBJ2-7; cdr3_aa: CASSELGGRSSYEQYF; cdr3_nt: TGTGCCAGCAGTGAATTAGGGGGGAGGAGCTCCTACGAGCAGTACTTC
clone_size: many; v_call: TRBV2; d_call: TRBD1; j_call: TRBJ2-1; cdr3_aa: CASSDRVLEFF; cdr3_nt: TGTGCCAGCAGCGACAGGGTTTTGGAGTTCTTC
clone_size: few; v_call: TRBV4-1; d_call: NA; j_call: TRBJ2-7; cdr3_aa: CASSPPGLGEQYF; cdr3_nt: TGCGCCAGCAGCCCCCCGGGACTGGGCGAGCAGTACTTC
clone_size: few; v_call: TRBV5-1; d_call: NA; j_call: TRBJ2-3; cdr3_aa: CASSLGVADTQYF; cdr3_nt: TGCGCCAGCAGCTTGGGGGTTGCAGATACGCAGTATTTT
clone_size: NA; v_call: TRBV28; d_call: NA; j_call: TRBJ2-4; cdr3_aa: CASTHGTEEQYF; cdr3_nt: TGTGCCAGCACCCACGGGACGGAGGAGCAGTACTTC
clone_size: NA; v_call: TRBV29-1; d_call: NA; j_call: TRBJ1-1; cdr3_aa: CSVERQARHEAFF; cdr3_nt: TGCAGCGTGGAGCGACAGGCTCGACATGAAGCTTTCTTT
clone_size: NA; v_call: TRBV18; d_call: NA; j_call: TRBJ2-7; cdr3_aa: CASSPPSSSYEQYF; cdr3_nt: TGTGCCAGCTCACCACCGTCAAGCAGCTACGAGCAGTACTTC
clone_size: NA; v_call: TRBV28; d_call: NA; j_call: TRBJ1-1; cdr3_aa: CATIVGPTEAFF; cdr3_nt: TGTGCCACAATCGTGGGACCCACTGAAGCTTTCTTT
clone_size: NA; v_call: TRBV27; d_call: NA; j_call: TRBJ2-1; cdr3_aa: CASSNGPDNEQFF; cdr3_nt: TGTGCCAGCAGCAACGGACCTGACAATGAGCAGTTCTTC
clone_size: few; v_call: TRBV29-1; d_call: TRBD1; j_call: TRBJ2-6; cdr3_aa: CSVETRDRSSSGANVLTF; cdr3_nt: TGCAGCGTTGAAACGCGGGACAGGTCCTCCTCTGGGGCCAACGTCCTGACTTTC
clone_size: NA; v_call: TRBV20-1; d_call: TRBD1; j_call: TRBJ1-1; cdr3_aa: CSARGRGPTEAFF; cdr3_nt: TGCAGTGCTAGGGGAAGGGGGCCCACTGAAGCTTTCTTT
clone_size: few; v_call: TRBV13; d_call: NA; j_call: TRBJ2-7; cdr3_aa: CASSFPRGYEQYF; cdr3_nt: TGTGCCAGCAGTTTCCCCCGGGGCTACGAGCAGTACTTC
clone_size: few; v_call: TRBV27; d_call: NA; j_call: TRBJ2-2; cdr3_aa: CASSPSNTGELFF; cdr3_nt: TGTGCCAGCAGTCCGTCGAACACCGGGGAGCTGTTTTTT
clone_size: few; v_call: TRBV29-1; d_call: NA; j_call: TRBJ2-3; cdr3_aa: CSGGQITDTQYF; cdr3_nt: TGCAGCGGAGGACAGATCACAGATACGCAGTATTTT
clone_size: NA; v_call: TRBV28; d_call: NA; j_call: TRBJ2-5; cdr3_aa: CASSLWDGPMGTQYF; cdr3_nt: TGTGCCAGCAGTTTGTGGGACGGACCGATGGGGACCCAGTACTTC
clone_size: NA; v_call: TRBV28; d_call: TRBD2; j_call: TRBJ2-3; cdr3_aa: CASSSRGVPSDTQYF; cdr3_nt: TGTGCCAGCAGTTCACGGGGGGTCCCTTCAGATACGCAGTATTTT
clone_size: NA; v_call: TRBV30; d_call: NA; j_call: TRBJ2-1; cdr3_aa: CAWSLDNEQFF; cdr3_nt: TGTGCCTGGTCGTTGGACAATGAGCAGTTCTTC
clone_size: few; v_call: TRBV7-2; d_call: NA; j_call: TRBJ2-7; cdr3_aa: CASSPGATVYEQYF; cdr3_nt: TGTGCCAGCAGCCCCGGGGCCACTGTGTACGAGCAGTACTTC
clone_size: NA; v_call: TRBV5-5; d_call: NA; j_call: TRBJ1-1; cdr3_aa: CASSLEAADTEAFF; cdr3_nt: TGTGCCAGCAGCTTGGAGGCGGCTGACACTGAAGCTTTCTTT
clone_size: few; v_call: TRBV10-3; d_call: TRBD2; j_call: TRBJ2-7; cdr3_aa: CAIGGDGYEQYF; cdr3_nt: TGTGCCATCGGGGGGGACGGCTACGAGCAGTACTTC